The T cell receptor beta chain under discussion was sequenced for a study of blood T cell repertoires in COVID-19. Study background: Some COVID-19 samples were acute and others convalescent; all came from the United States, Italy and Spain. In each case, the material was cDNA or gDNA derived from T cells, B-cell-depleted T cells, or PBMCs.

Original processing notes: Reference gene primer amplification gave estimated nucleated cell counts. Repertoires were generated with immunoSEQ multiplex PCR, while TCRdb's copy carries only in-frame clones and drops some. V, J and clone size are those of that table, while D and trimming were read from the DNA. Seen here are around 100,000 clones, 84% observed once, and the top ten hold 10% to 15%. The CDR3 consists of 14 residues. In germline, CDR1 is MDHEN, CDR2 SYDVKM. V gave up 5 bases and J gave up 7 bases, with 17 bases separating them. The rearrangement links TRBV28 to TRBJ1-1, with TRBD1 as a possible D gene (6 bases). The sequenced material came from peripheral blood. The receptor comes from a human donor in a cohort sampled during active or convalescent COVID-19. CDR3 DNA sequence: TGTGCCAGCAGTACCCCCTACAGGGTTCTTGAAGCTTTCTTT. This translates into CASSTPYRVLEAFF.